The next 3 T cell receptor beta chains were all read from a single sample in a study of cytomegalovirus exposure and HLA in healthy donors. Primers included in the PCR were 60 Vbeta and 13 Jbeta primers. Here immunoSEQ multiplex PCR was the method, and the copy in TCRdb shows in-frame clones only, minus some. The sample contains under 80,000 clones, around 72% of which appear only once. Sequenced: PBMCs. The receptors shown here come from a man aged 50 to 60 in good health and CMV-seropositive.

V and J are TRBV7-9 and TRBJ1-1; 10 nucleotides match TRBD1. CDR1 is SEHNR and CDR2 is FQNEAQ in the germline V gene (reference sequence). The V and J ends lost 7 bases and 6 bases, in that order; junction bases with no gene match: 5. The CDR3 is made up of 13 amino acids. The CDR3 nucleotides are TGTGCCAGCACCCAAGGGACAGGGGCTGAAGCTTTCTTT. It encodes CASTQGTGAEAFF.

The rearrangement uses TRBV27 and TRBJ2-1; tentatively, D is TRBD1 (6 bases). V lost 4 bases and J 6 bases, leaving 13 bases between the germline ends. The CDR3 is made up of 14 amino acids. Germline V gene data show CDR1 as MNHEY and CDR2 as SMNVEV (reference sequence). Written as DNA, the CDR3 is TGTGCCAGCAGTTCCCAGACAGGATCCAATGAGCAGTTCTTC. It encodes CASSSQTGSNEQFF.

This clone was picked up one time. The chain employs TRBV2 and TRBJ1-6, with 10 positions matching TRBD1. The ends lost 7 bases at V and 8 bases at J; junction bases unmatched: 11. The CDR3 totals 16 residues. Germline V gene lookup returns CDR1 SNHLY and CDR2 FYNNEI. The CDR3: CASMRTLDRGDSPLHF. The DNA of the CDR3 is TGTGCCAGCATGAGGACGTTGGACAGGGGGGATTCACCCCTCCACTTT.